This T cell receptor (beta chain) comes out of a study of human T cells and chemical hapten exposure. As concerns this clonotype: Its antigen is currently unknown.

As for time point: patch test 1, 2 weeks after DPC sensitization. Indicated treatment: therapeutic diphenylcyclopropenone sensitization with weekly scalp DPC. Study conclusions and caveats: It should be noted that donors had alopecia, so their immune response may differ from healthy people's.

The CDR3 spans 16 residues. Germline CDR1 and CDR2: LGHNA and YSLEER. V shed 0 bases and J shed 4 bases, with 10 bases lying between them. TCRdb processed the RACE reads anew with MiXCR; each CDR3 protein has one entry. The sample holds 95,000 to 150,000 distinct CDR3 sequences; around 13% are singletons and the top ten take 0.92%. Sequencing was performed on whole blood, taken in connection with sensitization to the hapten diphenylcyclopropenone (DPC). This rearrangement joins TRBV4-3 to TRBJ2-6; maybe TRBD1 (6 bases). The TCR originated in a man aged 18 to 29 with alopecia areata. Some clones in this sample may be carry-over from other donors' samples. CDR3 coding DNA: TGCGCCAGCAGCCAAGACTGGGGGCTCGGGGCCAACGTCCTGACTTTC. Translated: CASSQDWGLGANVLTF.